Given below is one T cell receptor (beta chain) in context. Its antigen is unknown. Base qualities are not at hand, and no much larger clone is one base apart. CDR1 and CDR2 (LGHNA, YSLEER) derive from the germline V gene. Including the terminal cysteine and phenylalanine, the CDR3 comprises 14 residues. Only CDR3 DNA is held: 42 bases, read in frame from base 1. V is clipped by 3 bases and J by 1 base, and the sequence between their germline boundaries is 9 bases long. RNA was extracted using the RNeasy kit, and 0.5 to 1 microgram was reverse transcribed with random hexamers. The immunoSEQ multiplex PCR assay, which covers 54 Vbeta and 13 Jbeta segments, was used to amplify TCR beta CDR3 regions. Bias from PCR amplification was corrected by using a synthetic template baseline for primer optimization and for computational correction. Processing in the source paper ran as follows. Only productive sequences were kept, with reads annotated to V, D and J genes according to IMGT and analyzed in immunoSEQ Analyzer. To calculate clonality, Shannon entropy was normalized by log2 of the number of productive unique sequences and then subtracted from one. Public and private clones were assessed among the 100 most prevalent clones of each patient and control. A clone was defined as Susac-specific if it was absent from the healthy and MS cohorts, from roughly 1,000 published viral clones and from other ImmuneACCESS disease sequences. The public sequencing data were trimmed at Q25 with fastp and processed into clonotypes with MiXCR by TCRdb, which kept only in-frame beta chains. Entries that share a CDR3 protein sequence are merged under the most common genes and DNA. The V and J calls shown here were made by TCRdb, not taken from the authors' results. The sample table contains 150,000 to 200,000 distinct CDR3 sequences; only one count was recorded for 94% of them. The top ten hold roughly 0.12% of the sample.

This entry is derived from a study of CD8 T cells in Susac syndrome (dated by TCRdb to between 2017 and 2020). For the study in its entirety: Among the sequenced Susac syndrome patients, more than five had clinically active disease and roughly 8 were in clinical remission. Susac syndrome patients were therapy-naive, on corticosteroids (some also receiving IVIg), or on IVIg alone at blood withdrawal. Repertoire sequencing was used to test whether CD8+ T cell activation and differentiation in Susac syndrome was antigen driven. What the authors observed across the whole study: The number of individuals in the TCR sequencing and HLA analysis was acknowledged as relatively small. In patients with Susac syndrome, the CD4+ T cell repertoire showed no detectable clonal expansion.

High-throughput TCR beta sequencing profiled peripheral blood CD8+ and CD4+ T cells from healthy donors, Susac syndrome patients and multiple sclerosis patients. The Susac syndrome patients fulfilled recently defined diagnostic criteria for definite or probable disease. Bulk CD8+ and CD4+ T cells were purified magnetically by negative isolation, whereas CD8+ TEMRA cells were enriched by FACS. Blood was collected in EDTA tubes and processed within 24 hours, with PBMCs isolated through density gradient centrifugation. PBMCs intended for TCR sequencing were cryopreserved in liquid nitrogen and were subsequently thawed in a 37 degrees C water bath. Purity of sorted or isolated CD4+, CD8+ and CD8+ TEMRA cells was at least 90%.

The receptor comes from a human donor with Susac syndrome. Specimen: CD4+ T cells from PBMCs. The sequence links TRBV4-3 to TRBJ1-1; no D segment can be confidently identified. The CDR3 here reads CASSQGSGNTEAFF. The nucleotide sequence is given as TGCGCCAGCAGCCAGGGATCGGGGAACACTGAAGCTTTCTTT.